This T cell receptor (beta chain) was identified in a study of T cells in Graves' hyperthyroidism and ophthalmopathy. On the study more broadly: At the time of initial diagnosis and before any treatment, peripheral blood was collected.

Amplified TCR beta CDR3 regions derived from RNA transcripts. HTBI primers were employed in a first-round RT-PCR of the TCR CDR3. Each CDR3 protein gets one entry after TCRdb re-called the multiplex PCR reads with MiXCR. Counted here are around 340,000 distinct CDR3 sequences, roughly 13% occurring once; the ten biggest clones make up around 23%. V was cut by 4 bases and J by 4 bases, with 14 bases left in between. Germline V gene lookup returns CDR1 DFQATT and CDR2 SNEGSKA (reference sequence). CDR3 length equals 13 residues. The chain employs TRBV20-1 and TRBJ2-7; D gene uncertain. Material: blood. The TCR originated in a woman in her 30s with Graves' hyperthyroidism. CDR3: CSAKDFYSYEQYF. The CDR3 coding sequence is TGCAGTGCTAAAGACTTTTACTCTTACGAGCAGTACTTC.